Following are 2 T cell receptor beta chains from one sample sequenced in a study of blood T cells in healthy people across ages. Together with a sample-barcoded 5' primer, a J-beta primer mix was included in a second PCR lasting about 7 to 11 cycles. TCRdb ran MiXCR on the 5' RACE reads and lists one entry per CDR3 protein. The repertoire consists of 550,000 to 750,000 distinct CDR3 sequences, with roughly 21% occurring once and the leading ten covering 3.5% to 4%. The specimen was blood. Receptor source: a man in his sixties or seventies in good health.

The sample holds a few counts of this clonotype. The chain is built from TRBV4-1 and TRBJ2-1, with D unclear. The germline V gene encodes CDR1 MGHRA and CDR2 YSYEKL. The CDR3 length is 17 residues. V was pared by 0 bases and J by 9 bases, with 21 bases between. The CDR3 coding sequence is TGCGCCAGCAGCCAAGATCTAAACCCCGGGCCCACCGGTGAGCAGTTCTTC. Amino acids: CASSQDLNPGPTGEQFF.

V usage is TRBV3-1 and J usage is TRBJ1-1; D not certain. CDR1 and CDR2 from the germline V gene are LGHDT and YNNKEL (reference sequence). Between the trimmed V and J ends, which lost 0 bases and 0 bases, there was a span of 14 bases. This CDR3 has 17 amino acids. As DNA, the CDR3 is TGTGCCAGCAGCCAAGACGCCCGGGAGACGATGAACACTGAAGCTTTCTTT. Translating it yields CASSQDARETMNTEAFF. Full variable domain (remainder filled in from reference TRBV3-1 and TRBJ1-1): DTAVSQTPKYLVTQMGNDKSIKCEQNLGHDTMYWYKQDSKKFLKIMFSYNNKELIINETVPNRFSPKSPDKAHLNLHINSLELGDSAVYFCASSQDARETMNTEAFFGQGTRLTVV.